This T cell receptor (beta chain) originates from a study of long-term antiretroviral therapy in people with HIV. Researchers report immunoSEQ v3.0 was run at survey level. The data were produced by immunoSEQ multiplex PCR, yet TCRdb's version contains in-frame clones alone and is incomplete. The data hold 20,000 to 30,000 clones, with less than 85% observed a single time. Germline V gene sequence: CDR1 MNHEY, CDR2 SVGAGI. The CDR3 has 13 residues. The germline V and J ends were trimmed by 6 bases and 2 bases, with 11 bases remaining between them. Study-wide results and limits: Repertoires looked antigen-experienced, with only a slight naive shift after ART.

This clone occurred a few times. What it binds is unknown. The sample in question was unsorted PBMCs, obtained 2.3 years after starting antiretroviral therapy. The chain carries TRBV6-5 and TRBJ2-7; the D is unclear. This sequence was found in a man in his forties with HIV. Here the CDR3 DNA reads TGTGCCAGCAGCGCCCCTTCTACCTACGAGCAGTACTTC. Encoded protein: CASSAPSTYEQYF.